These T cell receptor beta chains were read from a single sample in a study of shared clonotypes between healthy human individuals. Generated by immunoSEQ multiplex PCR, the TCRdb table keeps only in-frame clones and is missing some. The sample includes over 700,000 clones, around 70% of them seen just once. The source material was memory CD4+ T cells sorted from blood. The receptors shown here come from a woman aged 30 to 39 in good health. Each CDR3 is given with its conserved first and last residue. The D gene is left open where the match is weak. Some rows mark clone size as missing; the rest say once, few, many or name a class of expanded clone.

d_gene: TRBD1
abundance: once
v_gene: TRBV6-1
j_gene: TRBJ1-5
CDR3aa: CASTGTGGSQPQHF
CDR3nt: TGTGCCAGCACGGGGACAGGGGGCAGTCAGCCCCAGCATTTT

d_gene: .
abundance: few
v_gene: TRBV7-2
j_gene: TRBJ2-1
CDR3aa: CASSSIRGYSEQFF
CDR3nt: TGTGCCAGCAGTTCAATTCGGGGGTACAGTGAGCAGTTCTTC

d_gene: .
abundance: .
v_gene: TRBV11-1
j_gene: TRBJ2-7
CDR3aa: CASSASLPSYEQYF
CDR3nt: TGTGCCAGCAGCGCTTCACTACCGTCCTACGAGCAGTACTTC

d_gene: .
abundance: .
v_gene: TRBV5-1
j_gene: TRBJ2-5
CDR3aa: CASSLSQAGSETQYF
CDR3nt: TGCGCCAGCAGCTTGAGTCAGGCAGGGTCGGAGACCCAGTACTTC

d_gene: .
abundance: .
v_gene: TRBV5-1
j_gene: TRBJ1-2
CDR3aa: CASSLDPVSYGYTF
CDR3nt: TGCGCCAGCAGCTTGGACCCAGTCAGCTATGGCTACACCTTC

d_gene: .
abundance: .
v_gene: TRBV5-4
j_gene: TRBJ2-5
CDR3aa: CASSLPDQETQYF
CDR3nt: TGTGCCAGCAGCTTACCCGACCAAGAGACCCAGTACTTC

d_gene: .
abundance: .
v_gene: TRBV5-1
j_gene: TRBJ1-1
CDR3aa: CASSLGTSVHEAFF
CDR3nt: TGCGCCAGCAGCTTGGGCACATCGGTTCATGAAGCTTTCTTT

d_gene: .
abundance: few
v_gene: TRBV2
j_gene: TRBJ2-1
CDR3aa: CASSEAFGGRQFF
CDR3nt: TGTGCCAGCAGTGAAGCGTTCGGGGGACGGCAGTTCTTC

d_gene: .
abundance: .
v_gene: TRBV6-5
j_gene: TRBJ2-1
CDR3aa: CASRSKFSSYNEQFF
CDR3nt: TGTGCCAGCAGGTCCAAATTTAGCTCCTACAATGAGCAGTTCTTC

d_gene: TRBD2
abundance: few
v_gene: TRBV18
j_gene: TRBJ2-3
CDR3aa: CASSPPVLAGPTDTQYF
CDR3nt: TGTGCCAGCTCACCACCGGTACTAGCGGGGCCGACAGATACGCAGTATTTT

d_gene: .
abundance: .
v_gene: TRBV18
j_gene: TRBJ1-1
CDR3aa: CASSPFTGETNTEAFF
CDR3nt: TGTGCCAGCTCACCATTTACAGGAGAGACGAACACTGAAGCTTTCTTT

d_gene: .
abundance: .
v_gene: TRBV5-1
j_gene: TRBJ1-1
CDR3aa: CASERREIGNTEAFF
CDR3nt: TGCGCCAGCGAACGACGGGAGATAGGGAACACTGAAGCTTTCTTT

d_gene: TRBD2
abundance: .
v_gene: TRBV7-6
j_gene: TRBJ2-2
CDR3aa: CASSTSGRHTGELFF
CDR3nt: TGTGCCAGCAGCACTAGCGGGAGACACACCGGGGAGCTGTTTTTT

d_gene: TRBD1
abundance: once
v_gene: TRBV28
j_gene: TRBJ2-3
CDR3aa: CAGQGGADTQYF
CDR3nt: TGTGCCGGACAGGGTGGTGCAGATACGCAGTATTTT

d_gene: .
abundance: few
v_gene: TRBV7-9
j_gene: TRBJ1-1
CDR3aa: CASSQPPVNTEAFF
CDR3nt: TGTGCCAGCAGCCAGCCCCCAGTAAACACTGAAGCTTTCTTT

d_gene: TRBD2
abundance: .
v_gene: TRBV27
j_gene: TRBJ2-7
CDR3aa: CASSTTSPGSYEQYF
CDR3nt: TGTGCCAGCAGTACGACTAGCCCGGGTTCTTACGAGCAGTACTTC

d_gene: .
abundance: .
v_gene: TRBV7-9
j_gene: TRBJ1-3
CDR3aa: CASSLGDGGYENTIYF
CDR3nt: TGTGCCAGCAGCTTAGGGGACGGGGGTTATGAAAACACCATATATTTT

d_gene: TRBD2
abundance: .
v_gene: TRBV7-9
j_gene: TRBJ2-7
CDR3aa: CASSMGLAGYEQYF
CDR3nt: TGTGCCAGCAGCATGGGACTAGCGGGCTACGAGCAGTACTTC

d_gene: .
abundance: .
v_gene: TRBV30
j_gene: TRBJ2-3
CDR3aa: CAWSVGTDTQYF
CDR3nt: TGTGCCTGGAGTGTGGGGACAGATACGCAGTATTTT

d_gene: TRBD2
abundance: .
v_gene: TRBV28
j_gene: TRBJ2-3
CDR3aa: CASSFPVAGLTSTDTQYF
CDR3nt: TGTGCCAGCAGTTTCCCGGTAGCGGGACTTACTAGCACAGATACGCAGTATTTT

d_gene: TRBD2
abundance: .
v_gene: TRBV7-9
j_gene: TRBJ2-2
CDR3aa: CASSPIAGDVGELFF
CDR3nt: TGTGCCAGCAGCCCAATAGCGGGAGATGTCGGGGAGCTGTTTTTT

d_gene: .
abundance: .
v_gene: TRBV7-9
j_gene: TRBJ2-5
CDR3aa: CASSLSERGETQYF
CDR3nt: TGTGCCAGCAGCTTGTCTGAACGGGGAGAGACCCAGTACTTC

d_gene: TRBD1
abundance: few
v_gene: TRBV2
j_gene: TRBJ1-1
CDR3aa: CASSGTGVEAFF
CDR3nt: TGTGCCAGCAGTGGGACAGGAGTTGAAGCTTTCTTT

d_gene: .
abundance: .
v_gene: TRBV6-1
j_gene: TRBJ1-3
CDR3aa: CASSPVVVDTIYF
CDR3nt: TGTGCCAGCAGCCCCGTTGTGGTAGACACCATATATTTT

d_gene: .
abundance: once
v_gene: TRBV19
j_gene: TRBJ2-1
CDR3aa: CASSNSRVGYNEQFF
CDR3nt: TGTGCCAGTAGTAACTCCAGGGTTGGCTACAATGAGCAGTTCTTC

d_gene: .
abundance: once
v_gene: TRBV18
j_gene: TRBJ2-7
CDR3aa: CASSPIRDTNEQYF
CDR3nt: TGTGCCAGCTCACCAATTCGGGACACCAACGAGCAGTACTTC

d_gene: TRBD2
abundance: .
v_gene: TRBV5-1
j_gene: TRBJ2-3
CDR3aa: CASSSQGLAGLLTDTQYF
CDR3nt: TGCGCCAGCAGCTCCCAGGGACTAGCGGGTCTTCTCACAGATACGCAGTATTTT

d_gene: TRBD1
abundance: once
v_gene: TRBV2
j_gene: TRBJ2-1
CDR3aa: CASTAQGFEQFF
CDR3nt: TGTGCCAGCACCGCACAGGGGTTTGAGCAGTTCTTC

d_gene: .
abundance: .
v_gene: TRBV27
j_gene: TRBJ2-1
CDR3aa: CASSSSHRANEQFF
CDR3nt: TGTGCCAGCAGTTCATCCCACAGGGCTAATGAGCAGTTCTTC

d_gene: .
abundance: .
v_gene: TRBV11-3
j_gene: TRBJ2-5
CDR3aa: CASSLGNAEQETQYF
CDR3nt: TGTGCCAGCAGCCTCGGGAACGCGGAACAAGAGACCCAGTACTTC

d_gene: TRBD2
abundance: .
v_gene: TRBV27
j_gene: TRBJ2-7
CDR3aa: CASSLSPSGVYEQYF
CDR3nt: TGTGCCAGCAGTTTATCACCTAGCGGGGTCTACGAGCAGTACTTC

d_gene: TRBD1
abundance: .
v_gene: TRBV11-2
j_gene: TRBJ1-1
CDR3aa: CASSRQGSGTEAFF
CDR3nt: TGTGCCAGCAGCCGACAGGGGTCGGGGACTGAAGCTTTCTTT

d_gene: .
abundance: few
v_gene: TRBV29-1
j_gene: TRBJ2-7
CDR3aa: CSAGDGRLNEQYF
CDR3nt: TGCAGCGCCGGGGACGGACGTCTCAACGAGCAGTACTTC

d_gene: TRBD2
abundance: .
v_gene: TRBV4-1
j_gene: TRBJ2-1
CDR3aa: CASSQLRRTSGRAGYNEQFF
CDR3nt: TGCGCCAGCAGCCAGCTTCGTAGGACTAGCGGGAGGGCCGGCTACAATGAGCAGTTCTTC

d_gene: TRBD1
abundance: few
v_gene: TRBV11-2
j_gene: TRBJ1-4
CDR3aa: CASSFRDRGVGGHEKLFF
CDR3nt: TGTGCCAGCAGCTTCCGGGACAGGGGTGTAGGGGGACATGAAAAACTGTTTTTT

d_gene: TRBD1
abundance: .
v_gene: TRBV4-1
j_gene: TRBJ1-2
CDR3aa: CASSQNVGQGANYGYTF
CDR3nt: TGCGCCAGCAGCCAAAACGTCGGACAGGGGGCTAACTATGGCTACACCTTC

d_gene: TRBD1
abundance: few
v_gene: TRBV6-6
j_gene: TRBJ2-7
CDR3aa: CASSLLGQGYEQYF
CDR3nt: TGTGCCAGCAGCCTACTCGGACAGGGTTACGAGCAGTACTTC

d_gene: .
abundance: .
v_gene: TRBV29-1
j_gene: TRBJ1-5
CDR3aa: CSVAGADQPQHF
CDR3nt: TGCAGCGTTGCAGGGGCGGACCAGCCCCAGCATTTT

d_gene: .
abundance: .
v_gene: TRBV28
j_gene: TRBJ1-2
CDR3aa: CASGSEPSSGYTF
CDR3nt: TGTGCCAGCGGCTCCGAACCCAGTTCCGGCTACACCTTC

d_gene: TRBD2
abundance: .
v_gene: TRBV27
j_gene: TRBJ2-1
CDR3aa: CASTRSGRTGNEQFF
CDR3nt: TGTGCCAGCACCAGAAGCGGGAGGACGGGCAATGAGCAGTTCTTC

d_gene: .
abundance: .
v_gene: TRBV18
j_gene: TRBJ1-1
CDR3aa: CASSADWNTEAFF
CDR3nt: TGTGCCAGCTCTGCAGACTGGAACACTGAAGCTTTCTTT

d_gene: .
abundance: once
v_gene: TRBV6-5
j_gene: TRBJ1-1
CDR3aa: CASSYSVNTEAFF
CDR3nt: TGTGCCAGCAGTTACTCAGTGAACACTGAAGCTTTCTTT

d_gene: .
abundance: .
v_gene: TRBV27
j_gene: TRBJ2-1
CDR3aa: CASSLGPVSYNEQFF
CDR3nt: TGTGCCAGCAGTTTAGGCCCCGTTTCCTACAATGAGCAGTTCTTC

d_gene: .
abundance: .
v_gene: TRBV19
j_gene: TRBJ2-5
CDR3aa: CASRVRGRQEETQYF
CDR3nt: TGTGCCAGTAGAGTACGGGGGAGACAAGAAGAGACCCAGTACTTC

d_gene: TRBD1
abundance: few
v_gene: TRBV5-8
j_gene: TRBJ1-4
CDR3aa: CASSSGQGYEKLFF
CDR3nt: TGTGCCAGCAGCTCGGGACAGGGGTACGAAAAACTGTTTTTT

d_gene: TRBD2
abundance: .
v_gene: TRBV15
j_gene: TRBJ2-5
CDR3aa: CATSSDPRLAGGQETQYF
CDR3nt: TGTGCCACCAGCAGTGACCCCCGACTAGCGGGAGGGCAAGAGACCCAGTACTTC

d_gene: .
abundance: many
v_gene: TRBV5-1
j_gene: TRBJ2-7
CDR3aa: CASSLDLTGEQYF
CDR3nt: TGCGCCAGCAGCTTGGATTTAACGGGCGAGCAGTACTTC

d_gene: TRBD2
abundance: once
v_gene: TRBV29-1
j_gene: TRBJ2-5
CDR3aa: CSVGGLAGVETQYF
CDR3nt: TGCAGCGTTGGGGGACTAGCGGGAGTAGAGACCCAGTACTTC

d_gene: .
abundance: .
v_gene: TRBV2
j_gene: TRBJ1-5
CDR3aa: CASSEADFNQPQHF
CDR3nt: TGTGCCAGCAGTGAAGCCGACTTCAATCAGCCCCAGCATTTT

d_gene: TRBD1
abundance: many
v_gene: TRBV6-6
j_gene: TRBJ1-5
CDR3aa: CASSQTGDSSNQPQHF
CDR3nt: TGTGCCAGCAGCCAAACTGGGGACAGCAGCAATCAGCCCCAGCATTTT

d_gene: .
abundance: many
v_gene: TRBV5-1
j_gene: TRBJ2-3
CDR3aa: CASRMGGVDTDTQYF
CDR3nt: TGCGCCAGCAGAATGGGGGGAGTGGACACAGATACGCAGTATTTT

d_gene: .
abundance: .
v_gene: TRBV14
j_gene: TRBJ2-5
CDR3aa: CASSQGDVRAQYF
CDR3nt: TGTGCCAGCAGCCAGGGAGATGTTCGGGCCCAGTACTTC

d_gene: .
abundance: .
v_gene: TRBV2
j_gene: TRBJ1-5
CDR3aa: CATGEGSPQHF
CDR3nt: TGTGCCACCGGGGAGGGGTCACCCCAGCATTTT

d_gene: .
abundance: .
v_gene: TRBV5-1
j_gene: TRBJ1-2
CDR3aa: CASSPGRVGEGYTF
CDR3nt: TGCGCCAGCAGCCCGGGCAGGGTAGGAGAGGGCTACACCTTC